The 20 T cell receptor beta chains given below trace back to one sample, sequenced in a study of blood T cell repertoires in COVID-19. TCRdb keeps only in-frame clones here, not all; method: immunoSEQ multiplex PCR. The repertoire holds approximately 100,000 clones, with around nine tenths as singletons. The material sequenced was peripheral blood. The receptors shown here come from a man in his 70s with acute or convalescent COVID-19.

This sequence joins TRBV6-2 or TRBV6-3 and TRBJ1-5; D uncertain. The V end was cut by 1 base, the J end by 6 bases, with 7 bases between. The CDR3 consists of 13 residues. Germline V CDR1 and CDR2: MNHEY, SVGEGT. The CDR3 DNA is TGTGCCAGCAGTTACTACGGGTTTCAGCCCCAGCATTTT. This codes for CASSYYGFQPQHF.

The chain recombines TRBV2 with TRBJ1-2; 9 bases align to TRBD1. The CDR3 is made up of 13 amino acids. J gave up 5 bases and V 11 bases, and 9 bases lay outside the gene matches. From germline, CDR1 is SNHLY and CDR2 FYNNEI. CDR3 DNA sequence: TGTGCCCAGCCAGGGACAGGGAGTTATGGCTACACCTTC. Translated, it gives CAQPGTGSYGYTF.

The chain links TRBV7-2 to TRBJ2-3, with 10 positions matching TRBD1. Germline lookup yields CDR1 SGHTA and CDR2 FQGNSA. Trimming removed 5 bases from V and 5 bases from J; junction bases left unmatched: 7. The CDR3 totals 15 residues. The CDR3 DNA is TGTGCCAGCAGCAAAAGACAGGGGGCCGAAGATACGCAGTATTTT. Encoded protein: CASSKRQGAEDTQYF.

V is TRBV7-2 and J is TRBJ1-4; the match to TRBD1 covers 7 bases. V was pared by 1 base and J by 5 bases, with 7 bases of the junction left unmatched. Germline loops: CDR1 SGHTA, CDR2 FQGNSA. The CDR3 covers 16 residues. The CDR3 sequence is CASSLVGTEQNEKLFF. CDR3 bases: TGTGCCAGCAGCTTAGTAGGGACAGAGCAAAATGAAAAACTGTTTTTT.

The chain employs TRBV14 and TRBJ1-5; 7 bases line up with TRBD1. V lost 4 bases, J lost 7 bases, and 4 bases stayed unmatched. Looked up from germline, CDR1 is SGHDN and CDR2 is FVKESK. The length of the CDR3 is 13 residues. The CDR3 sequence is CASSRDSFQPQHF. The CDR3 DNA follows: TGTGCCAGCAGCCGGGACAGTTTCCAGCCCCAGCATTTT.

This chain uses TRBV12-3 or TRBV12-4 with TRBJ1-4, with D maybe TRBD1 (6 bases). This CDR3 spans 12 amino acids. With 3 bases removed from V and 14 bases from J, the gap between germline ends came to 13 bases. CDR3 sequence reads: CASSLGPQGLFF. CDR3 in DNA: TGTGCCAGCAGTTTGGGACCCCAGGGGCTGTTTTTT.

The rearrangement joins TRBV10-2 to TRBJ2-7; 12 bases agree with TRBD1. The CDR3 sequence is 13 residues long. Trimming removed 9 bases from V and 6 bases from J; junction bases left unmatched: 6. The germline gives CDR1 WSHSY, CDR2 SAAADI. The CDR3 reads CASAGTGGSEQYF. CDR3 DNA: TGCGCCAGTGCCGGGACAGGGGGCTCCGAGCAGTACTTC.

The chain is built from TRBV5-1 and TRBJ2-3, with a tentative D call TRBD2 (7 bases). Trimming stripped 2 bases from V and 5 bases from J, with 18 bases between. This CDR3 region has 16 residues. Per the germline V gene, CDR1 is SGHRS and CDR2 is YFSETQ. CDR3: CASSLPGAGAKDTQYF. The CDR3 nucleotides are TGCGCCAGCAGCTTACCAGGGGCGGGGGCGAAAGATACGCAGTATTTT.

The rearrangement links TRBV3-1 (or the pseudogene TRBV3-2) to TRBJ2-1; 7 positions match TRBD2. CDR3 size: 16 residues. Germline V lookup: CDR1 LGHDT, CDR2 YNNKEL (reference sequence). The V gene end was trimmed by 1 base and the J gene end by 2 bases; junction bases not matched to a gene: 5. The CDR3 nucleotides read TGTGCCAGCAGCCAAGTTTTAGGACTAGCCTACAATGAGCAGTTCTTC. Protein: CASSQVLGLAYNEQFF.

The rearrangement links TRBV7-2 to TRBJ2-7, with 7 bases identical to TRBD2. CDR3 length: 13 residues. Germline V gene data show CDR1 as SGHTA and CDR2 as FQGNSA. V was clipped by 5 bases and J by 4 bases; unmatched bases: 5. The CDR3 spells CASSRGGEYEQYF. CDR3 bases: TGTGCCAGCAGCCGGGGAGGGGAGTACGAGCAGTACTTC.

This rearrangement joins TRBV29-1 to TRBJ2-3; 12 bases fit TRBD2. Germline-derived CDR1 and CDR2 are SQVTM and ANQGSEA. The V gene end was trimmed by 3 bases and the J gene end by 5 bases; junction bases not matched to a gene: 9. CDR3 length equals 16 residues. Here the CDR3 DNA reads TGCAGCGTTGATCTGGCTAGCGGGGGGGCTGAAGATACGCAGTATTTT. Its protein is CSVDLASGGAEDTQYF.

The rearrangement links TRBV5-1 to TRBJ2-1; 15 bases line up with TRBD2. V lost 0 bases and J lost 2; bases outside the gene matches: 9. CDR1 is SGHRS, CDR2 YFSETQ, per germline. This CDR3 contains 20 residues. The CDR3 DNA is TGCGCCAGCAGCTTGGCGTTGGGACTAGCGGGGGGCAGGCCCTACAATGAGCAGTTCTTC. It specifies CASSLALGLAGGRPYNEQFF.

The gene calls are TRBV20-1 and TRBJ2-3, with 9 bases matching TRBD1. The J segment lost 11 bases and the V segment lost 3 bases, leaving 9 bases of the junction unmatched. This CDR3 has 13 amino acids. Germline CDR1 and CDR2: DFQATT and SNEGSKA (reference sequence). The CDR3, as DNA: TGCAGTGCTAGTCAGGACAGGGGCGCCCGGCAGTATTTT. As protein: CSASQDRGARQYF.

CDR3 amino acids: CASSDESGTGTYGYTF. The CDR3 DNA reads as TGTGCCAGCAGTGATGAATCCGGGACAGGGACGTATGGCTACACCTTC. The gene calls are TRBV6-1 and TRBJ1-2; 9 bases agree with TRBD1. CDR3 length: 16 amino acids. CDR1 is MNHNS, CDR2 SASEGT, per germline. J lost 5 bases, V lost 3 bases, and 10 bases had no gene match.

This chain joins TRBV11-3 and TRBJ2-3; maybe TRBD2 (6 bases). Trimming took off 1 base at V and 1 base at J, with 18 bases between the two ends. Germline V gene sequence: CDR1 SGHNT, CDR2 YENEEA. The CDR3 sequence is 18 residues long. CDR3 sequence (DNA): TGTGCCAGCAGCTTAGTGGAGGGGCTCCTGGGAGGCACAGATACGCAGTATTTT. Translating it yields CASSLVEGLLGGTDTQYF.

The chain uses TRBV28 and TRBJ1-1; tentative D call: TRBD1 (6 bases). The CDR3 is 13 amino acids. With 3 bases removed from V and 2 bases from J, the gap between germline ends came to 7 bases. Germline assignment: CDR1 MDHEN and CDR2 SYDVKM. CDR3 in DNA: TGTGCCAGCAGTTTCAGGGGAAACACTGAAGCTTTCTTT. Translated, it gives CASSFRGNTEAFF.

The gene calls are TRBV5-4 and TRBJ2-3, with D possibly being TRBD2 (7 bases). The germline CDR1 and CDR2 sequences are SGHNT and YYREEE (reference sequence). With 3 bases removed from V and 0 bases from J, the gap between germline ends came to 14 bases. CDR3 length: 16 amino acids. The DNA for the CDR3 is TGTGCCAGCAGCTCTTGGGGGGGGGCTAGCACAGATACGCAGTATTTT. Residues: CASSSWGGASTDTQYF.

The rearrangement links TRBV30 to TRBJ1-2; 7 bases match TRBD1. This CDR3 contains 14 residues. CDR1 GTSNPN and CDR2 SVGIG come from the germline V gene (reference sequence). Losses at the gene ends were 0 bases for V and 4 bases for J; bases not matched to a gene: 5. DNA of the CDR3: TGTGCCTGGAGTGTACTAGGGACAGCCTATGGCTACACCTTC. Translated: CAWSVLGTAYGYTF.

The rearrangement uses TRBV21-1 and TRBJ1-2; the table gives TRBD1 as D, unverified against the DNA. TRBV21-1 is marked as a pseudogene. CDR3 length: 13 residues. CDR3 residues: CASRVDRLYGYTF. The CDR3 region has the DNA TGTGCCAGCAGGGTGGACAGGTTGTATGGCTACACCTTC.

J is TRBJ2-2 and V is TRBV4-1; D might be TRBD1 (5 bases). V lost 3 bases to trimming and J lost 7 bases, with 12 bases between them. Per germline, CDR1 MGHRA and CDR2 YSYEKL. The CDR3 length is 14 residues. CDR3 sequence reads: CASSHRVGDGELFF. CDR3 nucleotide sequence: TGCGCCAGCAGCCACCGGGTAGGGGACGGGGAGCTGTTTTTT.